This TCR beta chain stems from a study of blood T cell repertoires in COVID-19. For the study at large: The United States, Italy and Spain supplied acute and convalescent COVID-19 samples. PBMCs, B-cell-depleted T cells, or T cells were the source of the cDNA or gDNA that made up the material.

CDR1 and CDR2 from the germline V gene are MDHEN and SYDVKM. The ends were cut back, 8 bases at V and 3 bases at J, with 13 bases in the middle. This CDR3 has 13 residues. Authors' methods: Reference gene primer amplification yielded estimated nucleated cell counts. Sequenced by immunoSEQ multiplex PCR; TCRdb stores in-frame clones only, minus some. V and J calls and clone size are those listed in that table; D and trimming were worked out from the DNA. This sample has around 130,000 clones, with 75% to 90% found just once. The J gene is TRBJ1-2, the V gene TRBV28, with TRBD1 as a possible D gene (5 bases). Sequenced sample: peripheral blood. The TCR was taken from an older man with active or convalescent COVID-19. The CDR3 DNA follows: TGTGCCAGCTCCCCATGGGGGGACTATGGCTACACCTTC. Translating gives CASSPWGDYGYTF.